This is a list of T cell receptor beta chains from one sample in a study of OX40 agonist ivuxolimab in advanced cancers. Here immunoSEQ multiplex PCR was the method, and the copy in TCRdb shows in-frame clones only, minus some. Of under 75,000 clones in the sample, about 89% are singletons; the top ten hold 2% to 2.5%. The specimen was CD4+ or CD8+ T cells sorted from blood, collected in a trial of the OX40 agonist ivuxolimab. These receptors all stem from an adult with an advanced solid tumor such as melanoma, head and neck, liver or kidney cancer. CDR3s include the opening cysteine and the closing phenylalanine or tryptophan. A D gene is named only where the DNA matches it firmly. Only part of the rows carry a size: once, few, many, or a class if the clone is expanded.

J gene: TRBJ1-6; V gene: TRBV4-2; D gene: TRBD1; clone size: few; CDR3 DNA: TGTGCCAGCAGCCAACCCACCGGGACAGCGAATTCACCCCTCCACTTT; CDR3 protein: CASSQPTGTANSPLHF
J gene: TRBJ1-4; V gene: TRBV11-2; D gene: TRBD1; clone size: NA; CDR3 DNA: TGTGCCAGCAGCGGACCCAGGGGGCGTTTCGAATTGGGTGAAAAACTGTTTTTT; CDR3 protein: CASSGPRGRFELGEKLFF
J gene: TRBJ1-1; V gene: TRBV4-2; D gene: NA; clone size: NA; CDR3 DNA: TGTGCCAGCAGCCCCCGGGGAGGGGGGAGGACTGAAGCTTTCTTT; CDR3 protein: CASSPRGGGRTEAFF
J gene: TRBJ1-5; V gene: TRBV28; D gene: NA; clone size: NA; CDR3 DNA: TGTGCCAGCAGTTTATTGAACCAGGCGTCACATCAGCCCCAGCATTTT; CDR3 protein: CASSLLNQASHQPQHF
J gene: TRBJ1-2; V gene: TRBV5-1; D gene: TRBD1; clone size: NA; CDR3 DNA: TGCGCCAGCAGCACTCCGGACAGGGGTGGCTACACCTTC; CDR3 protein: CASSTPDRGGYTF
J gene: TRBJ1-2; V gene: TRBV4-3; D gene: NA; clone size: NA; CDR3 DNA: TGCGCCAGCAGCCAAGGGACTGGGCGTGGGCTCGGCTATAGCTACACCTTC; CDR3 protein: CASSQGTGRGLGYSYTF
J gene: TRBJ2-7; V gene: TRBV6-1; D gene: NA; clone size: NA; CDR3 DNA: TGTGCCAGCAGTGTAGGGGCCTACGAGCAGTACTTC; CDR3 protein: CASSVGAYEQYF
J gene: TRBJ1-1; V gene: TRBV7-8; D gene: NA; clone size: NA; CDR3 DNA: TGTGCCAGCAGCTTAGGGTACGTCCCGAACACTGAAGCTTTCTTT; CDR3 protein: CASSLGYVPNTEAFF
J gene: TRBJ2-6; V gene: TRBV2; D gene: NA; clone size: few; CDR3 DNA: TGTGCCAGCAGGAAGGGGCTCTCTGGGGCCAACGTCCTGACTTTC; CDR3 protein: CASRKGLSGANVLTF
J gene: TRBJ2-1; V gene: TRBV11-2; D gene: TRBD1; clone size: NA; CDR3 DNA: TGTGCCAGCAGCTTAAGGGACAGGGGGCTCAATGAGCAGTTCTTC; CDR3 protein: CASSLRDRGLNEQFF
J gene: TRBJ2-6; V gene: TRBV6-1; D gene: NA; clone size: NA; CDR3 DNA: TGTGCCAGCAGTGAACAGGGGAACTCTGGGGCCAACGTCCTGACTTTC; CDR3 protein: CASSEQGNSGANVLTF
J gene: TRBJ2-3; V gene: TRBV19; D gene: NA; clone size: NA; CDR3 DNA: TGTGCCAGTAAGATGGGCGTCTCTAGCACAGATACGCAGTATTTT; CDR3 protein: CASKMGVSSTDTQYF
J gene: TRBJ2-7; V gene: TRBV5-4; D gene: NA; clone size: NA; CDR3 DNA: TGTGCCAGCAGCTTGGTGGGACAATCCTACGAGCAGTACTTC; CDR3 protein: CASSLVGQSYEQYF
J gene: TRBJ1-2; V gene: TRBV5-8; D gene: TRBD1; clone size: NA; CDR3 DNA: TGTGCCAGCAGCTCAATATCAGGACAGGTTTCTGGCTACACCTTC; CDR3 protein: CASSSISGQVSGYTF
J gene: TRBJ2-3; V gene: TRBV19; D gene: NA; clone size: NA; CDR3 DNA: TGTGCCAGTAGTGGCAGGGAGGCAGATACGCAGTATTTT; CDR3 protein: CASSGREADTQYF
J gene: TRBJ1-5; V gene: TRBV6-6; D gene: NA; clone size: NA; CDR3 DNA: TGTGCCAGCAGTTACGGACTAGCACAGGGATATCAGCCCCAGCATTTT; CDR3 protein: CASSYGLAQGYQPQHF
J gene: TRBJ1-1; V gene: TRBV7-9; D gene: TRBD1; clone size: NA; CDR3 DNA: TGTGCCAGCAGCTGGACAGGGGGGGGTGAAGCTTTCTTT; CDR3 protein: CASSWTGGGEAFF
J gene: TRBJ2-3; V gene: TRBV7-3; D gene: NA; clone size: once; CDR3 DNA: TGTGCCAGCAGCTTAAGCCGCAGGGAAACAGATACGCAGTATTTT; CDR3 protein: CASSLSRRETDTQYF
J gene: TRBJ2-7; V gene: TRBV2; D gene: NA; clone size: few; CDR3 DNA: TGTGCCAGCAGAGGGACTTCAAAACCCTACGAGCAGTACTTC; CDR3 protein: CASRGTSKPYEQYF
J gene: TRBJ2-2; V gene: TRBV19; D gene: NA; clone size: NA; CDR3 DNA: TGTGCCAGTAGTAATCCCTCGAGGGGGGCCCCTTTTAGGGACACCGGGGAGCTGTTTTTT; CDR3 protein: CASSNPSRGAPFRDTGELFF
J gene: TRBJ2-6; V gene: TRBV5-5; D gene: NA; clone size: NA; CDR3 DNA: TGTGCCAGCAGCTTGGTCCTCAGCTCTGGGGCCAACGTCCTGACTTTC; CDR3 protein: CASSLVLSSGANVLTF
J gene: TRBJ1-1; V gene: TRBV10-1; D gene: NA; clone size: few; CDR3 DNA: TGCGCCAGCAGTGAAGCCAACACTGAAGCTTTCTTT; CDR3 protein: CASSEANTEAFF
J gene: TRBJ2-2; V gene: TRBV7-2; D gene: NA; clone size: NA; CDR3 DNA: TGTGCCAGCAGCTTAATGGCCCGGGAGCTGTTTTTT; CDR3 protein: CASSLMARELFF
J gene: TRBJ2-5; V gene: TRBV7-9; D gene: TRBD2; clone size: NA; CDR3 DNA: TGTGCCAGCAGCTTAAGTGGCGGGGGGGCCGGAGAGACCCAGTACTTC; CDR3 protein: CASSLSGGGAGETQYF
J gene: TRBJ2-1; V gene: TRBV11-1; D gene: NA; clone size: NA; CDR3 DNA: TGTGCCAGCAGCCGCGTTAATGAGCAGTTCTTC; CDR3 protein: CASSRVNEQFF
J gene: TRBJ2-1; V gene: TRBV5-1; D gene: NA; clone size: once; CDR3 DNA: TGCGCCAGCAGCTTACTCGGAGCCGGGGGTAACAATGAGCAGTTCTTC; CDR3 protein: CASSLLGAGGNNEQFF
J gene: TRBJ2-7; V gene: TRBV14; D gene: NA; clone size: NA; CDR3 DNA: TGTGCCAGCAGCCTACAACAGGGCCCCTACGAGCAGTACTTC; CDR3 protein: CASSLQQGPYEQYF
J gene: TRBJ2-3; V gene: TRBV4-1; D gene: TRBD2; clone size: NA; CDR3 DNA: TGCGCCAGCGCCCGGGGGGGGGAAGATACGCAGTATTTT; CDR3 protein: CASARGGEDTQYF
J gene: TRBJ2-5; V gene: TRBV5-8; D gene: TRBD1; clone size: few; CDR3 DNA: TGTGCCAGCAGAGAAGGGACAGTCAAAGAGACCCAGTACTTC; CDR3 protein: CASREGTVKETQYF
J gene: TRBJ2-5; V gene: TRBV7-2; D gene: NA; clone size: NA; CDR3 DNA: TGTGCCAGCAGCTTAGGGGGCCAAGAGACCCAGTACTTC; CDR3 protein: CASSLGGQETQYF
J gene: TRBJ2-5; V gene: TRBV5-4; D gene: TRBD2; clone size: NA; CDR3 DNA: TGTGCCAGCAACCCAGCGGGAGGTACGGAAGAGACCCAGTACTTC; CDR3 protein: CASNPAGGTEETQYF